The 9 T cell receptor beta chains reported below all come from one sample, sequenced in a study of blood T cell repertoires in COVID-19. Profiled with immunoSEQ multiplex PCR; TCRdb holds only in-frame clones, not every one. Of some 240,000 clones listed, roughly 82% are singletons. Source material: peripheral blood. These receptors came from a woman in her 40s who had recovered from COVID-19.

The chain has TRBV19 and TRBJ1-4; TRBD1 matches 9 bases. The ends lost 4 bases at V and 7 bases at J; junction bases unmatched: 7. Germline V lookup: CDR1 LNHDA, CDR2 SQIVND (reference sequence). The CDR3 loop spans 15 amino acids. The CDR3 sequence is CASSTWTGEFEKLFF. In nucleotides, the CDR3 is TGTGCCAGTAGTACCTGGACAGGGGAGTTTGAAAAACTGTTTTTT. Complete variable domain (other parts from reference TRBV19 and TRBJ1-4): DGGITQSPKYLFRKEGQNVTLSCEQNLNHDAMYWYRQDPGQGLRLIYYSQIVNDFQKGDIAEGYSVSREKKESFPLTVTSAQKNPTAFYLCASSTWTGEFEKLFFGSGTQLSVL.

This clone was detected a few times. The gene calls are TRBV5-5 and TRBJ1-6; no clear D gene. Germline V CDR1 and CDR2: SGHKS, YYEKEE (reference sequence). V shed 0 bases and J shed 6 bases, with 10 bases lying between them. This CDR3 has 15 amino acids. CDR3 loop: CASSLDGTVNSPLHF. DNA for the CDR3: TGTGCCAGCAGCTTGGATGGAACAGTTAATTCACCCCTCCACTTT.

On this clone itself: Germline is not matched at one junction end, which may reflect a read error. The chain has TRBV6-6 and TRBJ1-1; D call uncertain. The CDR3 is 12 residues long. The germline V gene encodes CDR1 MNHNY and CDR2 SVGAGI (reference sequence). The CDR3 DNA is TGTGCCAGCCGATCGCGCCGGGAAAGTGCTCTCTTT. Its protein is CASRSRRESALF.

This chain joins TRBV7-8 and TRBJ1-3, with 11 bases identical to TRBD1. Germline CDR1 SGHVS, CDR2 FQNEAQ. V dropped 3 bases and J dropped 0; count of bases not matched to a gene: 7. This CDR3 spans 18 amino acids. CDR3 coding DNA: TGTGCCAGCAGCTTTCGTCCCGGGACAGGGGGCTCTGGAAACACCATATATTTT. This gives the protein CASSFRPGTGGSGNTIYF. The complete variable domain, with remaining parts taken from reference TRBV7-8 and TRBJ1-3, reads GAGVSQSPRYKVAKRGQDVALRCDPISGHVSLFWYQQALGQGPEFLTYFQNEAQLDKSGLPSDRFFAERPEGSVSTLKIQRTQQEDSAVYLCASSFRPGTGGSGNTIYFGEGSWLTVV.

The J gene is TRBJ2-1, the V gene TRBV4-1, with TRBD2 matching over 8 bases. In germline, CDR1 is MGHRA, CDR2 YSYEKL. J was trimmed by 7 bases and V by 4 bases; bases with no gene match: 9. This CDR3 has 15 amino acids. DNA of the CDR3: TGCGCCAGCAGCCCCTCCGGGACTAGGACAAATGAGCAGTTCTTC. It yields the protein CASSPSGTRTNEQFF.

This rearrangement joins TRBV27 to TRBJ2-1, with 10 positions matching TRBD2. Looked up from germline, CDR1 is MNHEY and CDR2 is SMNVEV (reference sequence). This CDR3 has 16 amino acids. V dropped 2 bases and J dropped 10; count of bases not matched to a gene: 11. The CDR3 is CASSLIKAGGPEEQFF. The CDR3 region has the DNA TGTGCCAGCAGTTTAATAAAAGCGGGGGGGCCGGAGGAGCAGTTCTTC.

The rearrangement uses TRBV6-5 and TRBJ2-3; D is possibly TRBD1 (5 bases). V shed 5 bases and J shed 9 bases, with 15 bases lying between them. Germline V gene lookup returns CDR1 MNHEY and CDR2 SVGAGI. CDR3 length: 13 amino acids. CDR3 protein: CASSLYQGSTQYF. The CDR3 region has the DNA TGTGCCAGCAGTCTATACCAGGGTTCCACGCAGTATTTT.

The chain joins TRBV18 to TRBJ1-1; the D gene is possibly TRBD1 (6 bases). Germline CDR1 is KGHSH and CDR2 is LQKENI. There are 13 residues in the CDR3. V lost 5 bases, J lost 2 bases, and 9 bases lay in between. CDR3 bases: TGTGCCAGCTCAGGGACACAAAACACTGAAGCTTTCTTT. Translating gives CASSGTQNTEAFF.

Here the CDR3 reads CASSLGPGQGSTDTQYF. For the CDR3, the DNA is TGTGCCAGCAGCTTAGGTCCGGGACAGGGAAGCACAGATACGCAGTATTTT. The rearrangement links TRBV7-2 to TRBJ2-3; 9 bases map to TRBD1. The CDR3 runs 17 residues. The germline gives CDR1 SGHTA, CDR2 FQGNSA. V lost 1 base and J lost 0; bases outside the gene matches: 5. The full variable domain, in which reference TRBV7-2 and TRBJ2-3 provide the parts outside the CDR3, is GAGVSQSPSNKVTEKGKDVELRCDPISGHTALYWYRQSLGQGLEFLIYFQGNSAPDKSGLPSDRFSAERTGGSVSTLTIQRTQQEDSAVYLCASSLGPGQGSTDTQYFGPGTRLTVL.